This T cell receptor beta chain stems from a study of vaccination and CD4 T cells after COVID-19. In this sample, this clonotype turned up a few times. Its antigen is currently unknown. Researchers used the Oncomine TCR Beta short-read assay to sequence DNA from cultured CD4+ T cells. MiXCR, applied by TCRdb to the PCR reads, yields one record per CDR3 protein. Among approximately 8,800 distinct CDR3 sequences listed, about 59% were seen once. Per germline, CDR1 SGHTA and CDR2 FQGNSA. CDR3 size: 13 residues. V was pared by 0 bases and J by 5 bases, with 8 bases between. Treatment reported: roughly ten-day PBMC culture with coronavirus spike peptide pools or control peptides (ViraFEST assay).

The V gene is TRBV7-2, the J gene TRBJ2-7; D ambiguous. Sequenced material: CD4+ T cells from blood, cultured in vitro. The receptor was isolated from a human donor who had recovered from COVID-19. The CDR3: CASSLANMDEQYF. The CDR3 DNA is TGTGCCAGCAGCTTAGCGAACATGGACGAGCAGTACTTC.